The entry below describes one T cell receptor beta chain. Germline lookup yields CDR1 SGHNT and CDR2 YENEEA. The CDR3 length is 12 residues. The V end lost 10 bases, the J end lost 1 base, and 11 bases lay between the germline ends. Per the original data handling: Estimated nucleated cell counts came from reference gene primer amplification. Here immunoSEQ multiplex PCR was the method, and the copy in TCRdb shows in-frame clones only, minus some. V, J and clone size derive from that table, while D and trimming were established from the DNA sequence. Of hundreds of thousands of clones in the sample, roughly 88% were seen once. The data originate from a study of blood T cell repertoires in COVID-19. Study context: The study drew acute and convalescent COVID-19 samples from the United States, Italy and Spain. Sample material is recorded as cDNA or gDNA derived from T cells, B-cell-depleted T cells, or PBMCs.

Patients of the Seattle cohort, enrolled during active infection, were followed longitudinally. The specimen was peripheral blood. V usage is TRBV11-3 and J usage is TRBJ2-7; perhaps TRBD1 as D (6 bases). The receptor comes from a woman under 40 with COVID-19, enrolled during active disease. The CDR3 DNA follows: TGTGCCACGGCTAGGGGGTCCTACGAGCAGTACGTC. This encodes CATARGSYEQYV.